A selection of T cell receptor beta chains follows, all from one sample in a study of OX40 agonist ivuxolimab in advanced cancers. TCRdb keeps only in-frame clones here, not all; method: immunoSEQ multiplex PCR. The sample holds tens of thousands of clones, about 80% seen once. The specimen was CD4+ or CD8+ T cells sorted from blood, collected in a trial of the OX40 agonist ivuxolimab. Receptors were obtained from an adult with an advanced solid tumor such as melanoma, head and neck, liver or kidney cancer. Both conserved end residues are part of each CDR3. Each record gives: V gene, clone size, D gene, J gene, CDR3 DNA, CDR3 protein. The D gene is left open where the match is weak. Rows may omit the clone size; those that give it use once, few, many or a size class.

TRBV6-5,-,-,TRBJ2-2,TGTGCCAGCAGTTATCTAGGCGTGGACACCGGGGAGCTGTTTTTT,CASSYLGVDTGELFF
TRBV4-1,-,-,TRBJ2-5,TGCGCCAGCAGCCAAGACGAAAAGACTAGGATGGGTGAGACCCAGTACTTC,CASSQDEKTRMGETQYF
TRBV15,-,-,TRBJ1-1,TGTGCCACCAAACATTGGAACACTGAAGCTTTCTTT,CATKHWNTEAFF
TRBV9,-,TRBD2,TRBJ2-2,TGTGCCAGCAGCGTAGGAAGGGGTCGGGACTACCGATTCACCGGGGAGCTGTTTTTT,CASSVGRGRDYRFTGELFF
TRBV7-2,-,-,TRBJ1-1,TGTGCCAGCAGCTTAGTCAGGAGGAACACTGAAGCTTTCTTT,CASSLVRRNTEAFF
TRBV11-2,-,-,TRBJ2-1,TGTGCCAGCAGCTTAGAGCCCCAGCCCGGCTACAATGAGCAGTTCTTC,CASSLEPQPGYNEQFF
TRBV2,-,-,TRBJ2-1,TGTGCCAGCAGTGAAGCGCTATTTGGGGTCCCCTACAATGAGCAGTTCTTC,CASSEALFGVPYNEQFF
TRBV19,once,TRBD1,TRBJ1-5,TGTGCCAGTAGCCCCCGGGACAGGGGTGGTGGTCAGCCCCAGCATTTT,CASSPRDRGGGQPQHF
TRBV28,-,-,TRBJ1-2,TGTGCCAGCAGTTCCTCCACTCAGGAGAACTATGGCTACACCTTC,CASSSSTQENYGYTF
TRBV5-6,-,-,TRBJ1-1,TGTGCCAGCAGCTTCGTAAGGGCTGAAGCTTTCTTT,CASSFVRAEAFF
TRBV18,once,-,TRBJ1-1,TGTGCCAGCTCACCACAGGGACGGAATGAAGCTTTCTTT,CASSPQGRNEAFF
TRBV28,-,TRBD2,TRBJ2-3,TGTGCCAGCAGTTCAAATAGCGGGAGCACAGATACGCAGTATTTT,CASSSNSGSTDTQYF
TRBV19,-,-,TRBJ1-1,TGTGCCAGTAGCCCTTCAGACAGGAACACTGAAGCTTTCTTT,CASSPSDRNTEAFF
TRBV28,-,TRBD2,TRBJ2-5,TGTGCCACCACCCGGAGGACTAGCAACAACTTC,CATTRRTSNNF
TRBV5-1,-,TRBD1,TRBJ2-1,TGCGCCAGCAGCTTGGTCTTCAGTGGGACAGGGGCCTACAATGAGCAGTTCTTC,CASSLVFSGTGAYNEQFF
TRBV5-4,-,TRBD2,TRBJ2-1,TGTGCCAGCAGCTTGGATCTAGCGGGGGACAATGAGCAGTTCTTC,CASSLDLAGDNEQFF
TRBV7-9,-,-,TRBJ1-5,TGTGCCAGCAGCTTAACAGGATATCAGCCCCAGCATTTT,CASSLTGYQPQHF
TRBV5-5,-,-,TRBJ1-1,TGTGCCAGCAGCTTGGAAGCAGGCCGAGGTAGAGCTGAAGCTTTCTTT,CASSLEAGRGRAEAFF
TRBV11-3,-,-,TRBJ1-2,TGTGCCAGCAGCTTAGGACTGGGATTCGATGGCTACACCTTC,CASSLGLGFDGYTF
TRBV6-6,-,-,TRBJ2-3,TGTGCCAGCAGTTCGTCCGGGAGAAGCGCAGATACGCAGTATTTT,CASSSSGRSADTQYF
TRBV9,-,-,TRBJ1-2,TGTGCCAGCAGCGTTGGGTTCTCGGGCTACACCTTC,CASSVGFSGYTF
TRBV16,once,-,TRBJ1-2,TGTGCCAGCAGCGACGGACACGGGGTTGAAAGCTACACCTTC,CASSDGHGVESYTF
TRBV25-1,-,-,TRBJ1-1,TGTGCCAGCAGTGAAGGGCGAGGGGACCATGAAGCTTTCTTT,CASSEGRGDHEAFF
TRBV27,-,TRBD2,TRBJ2-7,TGTGCCAGCAGTCCCACTCCTAGCGGACGGTACGAGCAGTACTTC,CASSPTPSGRYEQYF
TRBV27,-,-,TRBJ2-7,TGTGCCAGCAGTTCACCACCGGGACTTAAGTACTACGAGCAGTACTTC,CASSSPPGLKYYEQYF
TRBV4-3,-,-,TRBJ2-5,TGCGCCAGCAGCCAGGACCCGGGACCGCAGGAGACCCAGTACTTC,CASSQDPGPQETQYF
TRBV7-2,-,-,TRBJ2-3,TGTGCCAGCAGCTTTACGCGGGACGCCGGAGATACGCAGTATTTT,CASSFTRDAGDTQYF
TRBV5-3,-,TRBD1,TRBJ2-2,TGTGCCAGAAGCTATTTGGGGACAGGGTTAACCGGGGAGCTGTTTTTT,CARSYLGTGLTGELFF
TRBV10-2,-,-,TRBJ1-1,TGCGCCAGCAGTGCTGGGAACACTGAAGCTTTCTTT,CASSAGNTEAFF
TRBV7-9,-,-,TRBJ2-5,TGTGCCAGCAGCCGCGCTCGGACCCAGTACTTC,CASSRARTQYF
TRBV6-6,-,-,TRBJ1-5,TGTGCCAGCAGAGATAGCAATCAGCCCCAGCATTTT,CASRDSNQPQHF
TRBV28,-,-,TRBJ2-3,TGTGCCAGCTCCACAGATACGCAGTATTTT,CASSTDTQYF
TRBV27,once,TRBD1,TRBJ2-7,TGTGCCAGCCCATCGGGACAGCGCTCCTACGAGCAGTACTTC,CASPSGQRSYEQYF
TRBV5-1,-,-,TRBJ2-4,TGCGCCAGCAGCTTGGGGGCGGTATCCAAAAACATTCAGTACTTC,CASSLGAVSKNIQYF
TRBV12-2,-,-,TRBJ2-2,TGTGCAAGTCGCTCATGGGCCCCGAACACCGGGGAGCTGTTTTTT,CASRSWAPNTGELFF
TRBV5-1,-,TRBD2,TRBJ2-5,TGCGCCAGCAGCTTGATGGGGCGGGGGGACCAAGAGACCCAGTACTTC,CASSLMGRGDQETQYF
TRBV7-2,once,-,TRBJ1-2,TGTGCCAGCAGCTTGTTCATTGCGGACGGCTACACCTTC,CASSLFIADGYTF
TRBV5-5,-,TRBD1,TRBJ2-5,TGTGCCAGCAGCTCTACATACACAGGGGGAGAGACCCAGTACTTC,CASSSTYTGGETQYF
TRBV6-5,-,-,TRBJ1-2,TGTGCCAGCAGCCCATCCCCCTTAAACTATGGCTACACCTTC,CASSPSPLNYGYTF
TRBV19,-,-,TRBJ2-5,TGTGCCAGCGGGGACCCTCAAGAGACCCAGTACTTC,CASGDPQETQYF
TRBV6-5,-,-,TRBJ1-1,TGTGCCAGCAGACGCGGGAACACTGAAGCTTTCTTT,CASRRGNTEAFF
TRBV6-5,-,-,TRBJ1-6,TGTGCCAGCACCCCGTCGAACCAGTATAATTCACCCCTCCACTTT,CASTPSNQYNSPLHF
TRBV7-8,-,-,TRBJ1-3,TGTGCCAGCACCCCGGCGGGCAGGGTTGGAAACACCATATATTTT,CASTPAGRVGNTIYF
TRBV7-9,few,-,TRBJ1-5,TGTGCCAGCAGCTTAGGGGGGCGTCAGCCCCAGCATTTT,CASSLGGRQPQHF
TRBV28,once,TRBD1,TRBJ2-2,TGTGCCAGCAGTCCAACAGCCGGGACAGCAAGGAACACCGGGGAGCTGTTTTTT,CASSPTAGTARNTGELFF
TRBV9,-,TRBD2,TRBJ2-1,TGTGCCAGCAGCGCGACTAGCGGGAAATCGAATGAGCAGTTCTTC,CASSATSGKSNEQFF
TRBV7-2,-,-,TRBJ2-7,TGTGCCAGCCCCTCGAACTTTCCACCCTACGAGCAGTACTTC,CASPSNFPPYEQYF
TRBV28,-,TRBD2,TRBJ2-1,TGTGCCAGCAGCTCCCCCCTAGCGGGAAACTACAATGAGCAGTTCTTC,CASSSPLAGNYNEQFF
TRBV6-5,-,-,TRBJ2-1,TGTGCCAGCAGTTACTCATGGGGTACTGAGCAGTTCTTC,CASSYSWGTEQFF
TRBV5-8,-,-,TRBJ1-2,TGTGCCAGCAGCTTGAGGGGGAACTATGGCTACACCTTC,CASSLRGNYGYTF
TRBV7-9,-,TRBD1,TRBJ1-2,TGTGCCAGCCGCAGGGGGAACGACTATGGCTACACCTTC,CASRRGNDYGYTF
TRBV19,-,-,TRBJ1-1,TGTGCCAGTAGTATAGAAACCACTGAAGCTTTCTTT,CASSIETTEAFF
TRBV7-9,-,TRBD1,TRBJ1-4,TGTGCCAGCAGCTTAGCCGGTGACAGGGGGCGTAAGGAGAATGAAAAACTGTTTTTT,CASSLAGDRGRKENEKLFF
TRBV28,-,TRBD1,TRBJ1-5,TGTGCCAGCAGTTTAGTGACAGGGGGAAATCAGCCCCAGCATTTT,CASSLVTGGNQPQHF
TRBV5-1,once,-,TRBJ2-4,TGCGCCAGCAGCTTGGAAGGACAGATGGATAAAAACATTCAGTACTTC,CASSLEGQMDKNIQYF
TRBV27,few,-,TRBJ1-5,TGTGCCAGCAGCAAGGCGGGGGTGAATCAGCCCCAGCATTTT,CASSKAGVNQPQHF
TRBV2,-,-,TRBJ2-3,TGTGCCAGCACCACACGGGCCGCAGATACGCAGTATTTT,CASTTRAADTQYF